Below are 20 T cell receptor beta chains sequenced from a single sample in a study of CD4 T cells in relation to SARS-CoV-2 and coronaviruses. Unexposed donor CD4+ T cells date from about 2011-2018, before the COVID-19 pandemic. The cells were cultured for about ten days before CD4+ T cells were isolated. Which antigens these TCRs recognize remains unknown. Repertoires were generated with immunoSEQ multiplex PCR, while TCRdb's copy carries only in-frame clones and drops some. The data hold fewer than 25,000 clones, with 77% observed a single time. Sequenced input: CD4+ T cells from PBMCs, cultured in vitro. These receptors all stem from a human donor in good health.

The chain joins TRBV9 to TRBJ2-7; perhaps TRBD1 as D (5 bases). Germline CDR1 and CDR2: SGDLS and YYNGEE. CDR3 length equals 16 residues. Trimming took 2 bases from V and 1 from J, leaving 16 bases between them. CDR3 region: CASSVRQPEISYEQYF. CDR3 coding DNA: TGTGCCAGCAGCGTTCGACAGCCTGAAATTTCCTACGAGCAGTACTTC.

V usage is TRBV5-1 and J usage is TRBJ2-5, with D maybe TRBD2 (6 bases). V shed 5 bases and J shed 0 bases, with 11 bases lying between them. The CDR3 length is 14 residues. The germline V gene has CDR1 SGHRS and CDR2 YFSETQ. CDR3 DNA sequence: TGCGCCAGCAGGGAACGCGGGGACCAAGAGACCCAGTACTTC. Translating gives CASRERGDQETQYF.

The CDR3 is CASSYYDSGTDTQYF. CDR3 nucleotide sequence: TGTGCCAGCAGTTACTATGACTCGGGCACAGATACGCAGTATTTT. This rearrangement joins TRBV2 to TRBJ2-3; D remains unclear. There are 15 residues in the CDR3. Germline V CDR1 and CDR2: SNHLY, FYNNEI. Trimming took 5 bases from V and 1 from J, leaving 13 bases between them.

The genes are TRBV6-5 and TRBJ1-1, with D possibly matching TRBD1 (5 bases). The CDR3 covers 12 residues. V was clipped by 7 bases and J by 5 bases, with 11 bases between them. Germline CDR1 is MNHEY and CDR2 is SVGAGI. CDR3 bases: TGTGCCAGCACCCGACGGGGGACTGAAGCTTTCTTT. Its protein product is CASTRRGTEAFF.

The chain couples TRBV9 to TRBJ2-6, with D tentatively TRBD1 (6 bases). This CDR3 region has 14 residues. CDR1 is SGDLS and CDR2 is YYNGEE in the germline V gene. V was pared by 3 bases and J by 3 bases, with 7 bases between. Here the CDR3 reads CASSEGVGANVLTF. CDR3 sequence (DNA): TGTGCCAGCAGCGAGGGGGTTGGGGCCAACGTCCTGACTTTC.

By share of the sample, this clone is medium-sized. The rearrangement joins TRBV5-6 to TRBJ1-3, with 7 bases matching TRBD1. The length of the CDR3 is 15 residues. Germline assignment: CDR1 SGHDT and CDR2 YYEEEE. J was trimmed by 0 bases and V by 5 bases; bases with no gene match: 5. The CDR3 reads CASSYRGFSGNTIYF. DNA for the CDR3: TGTGCCAGCAGTTACAGGGGTTTCTCTGGAAACACCATATATTTT. Complete variable domain (other parts from reference TRBV5-6 and TRBJ1-3): DAGVTQSPTHLIKTRGQQVTLRCSPKSGHDTVSWYQQALGQGPQFIFQYYEEEERQRGNFPDRFSGHQFPNYSSELNVNALLLGDSALYLCASSYRGFSGNTIYFGEGSWLTVV.

The rearrangement joins TRBV10-3 to TRBJ1-2; no clear D. The V end was cut by 4 bases, the J end by 3 bases, with 9 bases between. CDR1 ENHRY and CDR2 SYGVKD come from the germline V gene. This CDR3 is 13 amino acids long. CDR3 coding DNA: TGTGCCATCAGTGTTGTGGGGTACTATGGCTACACCTTC. Amino acid sequence: CAISVVGYYGYTF.

This chain links TRBV2 with TRBJ1-2, with D uncertain. CDR3 length: 13 amino acids. The V gene's germline CDR1 is SNHLY and CDR2 FYNNEI. Trimming took 6 bases from V and 8 from J, leaving 16 bases between them. The CDR3 here is CASRMSGVGGYTF. For the CDR3, the DNA is TGTGCCAGCAGAATGTCTGGAGTGGGCGGCTACACCTTC.

The V call is TRBV6-5, the J call TRBJ2-7; 9 positions match TRBD1. The CDR3 consists of 13 residues. After removal of 6 bases from V and 3 bases from J, the junction contained 3 bases not matched to a gene. CDR1 is MNHEY, CDR2 SVGAGI, per germline. The CDR3 bases are TGTGCCAGCAGGGGGACAGGGAACTACGAGCAGTACTTC. Residues: CASRGTGNYEQYF.

The CDR3, as DNA: TGCGCCAGCAGCATGGGAGGGCAGGGCCCTTACAATGAGCAGTTCTTC. Protein product: CASSMGGQGPYNEQFF. The chain links TRBV5-1 to TRBJ2-1, with 7 bases identical to TRBD2. CDR3 size: 16 residues. Germline CDR1 SGHRS, CDR2 YFSETQ. With 4 bases clipped from V and 4 bases from J, the junction kept 11 bases outside the gene matches.

This chain links TRBV6-6 with TRBJ2-2; TRBD2 matches 13 bases. This CDR3 is 17 amino acids long. Germline V gene data show CDR1 as MNHNY and CDR2 as SVGAGI (reference sequence). Trimming removed 6 bases from V and 1 base from J; junction bases left unmatched: 5. As DNA, the CDR3 is TGTGCCAGCAGCCGACTAGCGGGGGGTAAGAACACCGGGGAGCTGTTTTTT. Translating it yields CASSRLAGGKNTGELFF.

This chain connects TRBV12-3 or TRBV12-4 to TRBJ2-2; D not certain. The V gene lost 8 bases and the J gene lost 9 bases, with 13 bases spanning the gap. The CDR3 length is 12 residues. The CDR3 loop reads CASPHGRWELFF. The CDR3 region has the DNA TGTGCCAGCCCCCATGGTCGTTGGGAGCTGTTTTTT.

J is TRBJ1-6 and V is TRBV7-9; D possibly corresponds to TRBD1 (6 bases). CDR3 length equals 14 residues. V lost 2 bases and J lost 7, with 9 bases in between. Germline V gene lookup returns CDR1 SEHNR and CDR2 FQNEAQ (reference sequence). CDR3 protein: CASSLQGRNSPLHF. The CDR3 region has the DNA TGTGCCAGCAGCTTACAGGGGAGGAATTCACCCCTCCACTTT.

The gene calls are TRBV6-5 and TRBJ1-5, with D unclear. Trimming took off 0 bases at V and 7 bases at J, with 7 bases between the two ends. Looked up from germline, CDR1 is MNHEY and CDR2 is SVGAGI. The CDR3 covers 13 residues. The CDR3, as DNA: TGTGCCAGCAGTTACTCGGCGCAACAGCCCCAGCATTTT. It is translated as CASSYSAQQPQHF.

The chain couples TRBV5-6 to TRBJ2-3, with 9 bases that match TRBD1. Looked up from germline, CDR1 is SGHDT and CDR2 is YYEEEE. The CDR3 consists of 16 residues. V trimming: 2 bases; J trimming: 0 bases; junction bases outside the gene matches: 4. CDR3 in DNA: TGTGCCAGCAGCTTTGCGGGACAGGGTAGCACAGATACGCAGTATTTT. Encoded protein: CASSFAGQGSTDTQYF.

The chain couples TRBV5-5 to TRBJ1-1, with D perhaps TRBD1 (5 bases). V lost 4 bases, J lost 2 bases, and 12 bases lay in between. From germline, CDR1 is SGHKS and CDR2 YYEKEE (reference sequence). The CDR3 runs 14 residues. CDR3 DNA: TGTGCCAGCAGCAAGGAAGGGACCAACACTGAAGCTTTCTTT. It specifies CASSKEGTNTEAFF.

This chain joins TRBV9 and TRBJ2-2; D is unresolved. The germline CDR1 and CDR2 sequences are SGDLS and YYNGEE. This CDR3 is 14 amino acids long. The V end was cut by 4 bases, the J end by 2 bases, with 9 bases between. The CDR3 bases are TGTGCCAGCAGCTCCAAAACAAACACCGGGGAGCTGTTTTTT. Encoded protein: CASSSKTNTGELFF. The full variable domain, its missing parts supplied by reference TRBV9 and TRBJ2-2, is DSGVTQTPKHLITATGQRVTLRCSPRSGDLSVYWYQQSLDQGLQFLIQYYNGEERAKGNILERFSAQQFPDLHSELNLSSLELGDSALYFCASSSKTNTGELFFGEGSRLTVL.

The rearrangement joins TRBV11-2 to TRBJ2-1; 7 bases align to TRBD2. CDR3 size: 18 residues. V lost 5 bases, J lost 0 bases, and 13 bases stayed unmatched. The V gene's germline CDR1 is SGHAT and CDR2 FQNNGV. The CDR3 is CASSVGPSGSVSYNEQFF. The CDR3 bases are TGTGCCAGCAGCGTAGGCCCTAGCGGAAGCGTCTCCTACAATGAGCAGTTCTTC.

This clone has just one count. This sequence joins TRBV5-1 and TRBJ2-7, with a tentative D call TRBD1 (6 bases). Trimming took 5 bases from V and 3 from J, leaving 12 bases between them. The CDR3 length is 13 residues. Looked up from germline, CDR1 is SGHRS and CDR2 is YFSETQ. The CDR3 bases are TGCGCCAGCAGTCCGGACAGCCTCTACGAGCAGTACTTC. Its translation is CASSPDSLYEQYF.

The rearrangement joins TRBV28 to TRBJ2-2; TRBD2 matches 7 bases. The V segment lost 1 base and the J segment 0 bases; nucleotides outside the gene matches: 2. The CDR3 consists of 16 residues. Germline assignment: CDR1 MDHEN and CDR2 SYDVKM. CDR3 nucleotides: TGTGCCAGCAGTTTATTCGGGAGGCCGAACACCGGGGAGCTGTTTTTT. The encoded protein is CASSLFGRPNTGELFF.